This T cell receptor (beta chain) was identified in a study of T cells in Graves' hyperthyroidism and ophthalmopathy (dated by TCRdb to about 2019). Background for the entire study: Peripheral blood samples were taken at the time of initial diagnosis, prior to any treatment. To identify TCR V-J signatures that set the groups apart, the researchers used a discovery cohort of 95 to 100 patients, made up of 40 to 45 with Graves' ophthalmopathy and some 56 with stable Graves' hyperthyroidism. Prospective prediction of ophthalmopathy was tested in an independent validation cohort of some 19 hyperthyroidism patients and 17 patients who later progressed to ophthalmopathy. The approximately 98 discovery patients were randomly divided into training and test sets at a 7:3 ratio. In addition, the study compared T-cell repertoires in thyroid tissue and in blood from about six Graves' hyperthyroidism patients. Following sampling, methimazole starting at 30 mg daily was given to hyperthyroidism patients, and high-dose intravenous methylprednisolone was given to ophthalmopathy patients. The paper reports TCR Vbeta CDR3 sequencing of over 120 peripheral blood samples: approximately 41 ophthalmopathy, roughly 80 hyperthyroidism and around 17 progressor patients.

The TCR beta CDR3 regions were amplified from RNA transcripts. The first round of RT-PCR for the TCR CDR3 was performed with the HTBI primer set and the Qiagen OneStep RT-PCR kit. The libraries were constructed in a second round of multiplex PCR and then size-selected and purified. Sequencing of the libraries was done on an Illumina HiSeq2000 using paired-end 100 bp reads. For the original study's pipeline: Raw data were processed with SOAPnuke, discarding reads with adapters, uncalled bases, mean Phred below 15, or no exact constant-primer or identifier match. COPE v1.2.5 was used to merge the high-quality paired reads, and each unique nucleotide sequence was defined as a clonotype. Clonotypes were aligned to IMGT TRBV, TRBD and TRBJ reference segments using MiTCR v1.1. Only V-J combinations with frequency above 0.0001, covering roughly 99% of repertoires, were analysed. A TCS score was defined as the ratio between F50 (clonal expansion) and ExV (chaos), using BLOSUM62-based TCRdist between CDR3 peptides within each V-J. Welch's t-statistics and random forest reduced approximately 520 V-J features to roughly 13, which were used in a naive Bayes classifier (R e1071). The public reads were run again by TCRdb, first through fastp at Q25 and then through MiXCR, and only productive beta chains were kept. Merged by CDR3 protein, the rows form single entries marked with the most common genes and DNA. TCRdb's processing, not the study's, gives the V and J calls here. The sample table shows under 350,000 distinct CDR3 sequences, and approximately 14% are seen once. The leading ten clones occupy roughly 7.9% of the sample.

As for this clonotype: Its cognate antigen has yet to be identified. Within one base of it there is no much larger clone, and no base qualities were kept.

A patient counted as having stable Graves' hyperthyroidism if no progression to ophthalmopathy occurred over 18 months of follow-up. The hyperthyroidism patients were between 18 and 65 years old and newly diagnosed, with a disease duration of less than 2 months. Any patient with an uncontrolled infection, another autoimmune disease, pregnancy or lactation was excluded. Diagnoses relied on clinical symptoms, serum thyroxine and TRAb, thyroid ultrasound and orbital computed tomography. PBMCs were isolated from approximately 10 ml of fresh peripheral blood by Ficoll-Paque density gradient centrifugation. Total RNA was extracted with Trizol reagent, and quality was checked on an Agilent 2100 Bioanalyzer. From the cysteine through the phenylalanine, the CDR3 covers 12 amino acids. The only DNA kept is the CDR3, 36 bases in frame from the first base. CDR1 LNHDA and CDR2 SQIVND were looked up in the germline V gene (reference sequence). The V and J ends are trimmed by 1 base and 9 bases, leaving 7 bases between them.

On the study overall, not on this receptor specifically: During validation, the model predicted progression to ophthalmopathy a median of roughly six months ahead of onset, with approximately 70% sensitivity and 72% to 80% specificity. Sample size was not statistically predetermined, and blinding of investigators to group allocation was not performed. Blood samples also contained most of the expanded thyroid clonotypes (frequency above 0.001), which suggests that blood repertoires may reflect thyroid immune responses. Ophthalmopathy was separated from stable hyperthyroidism by a 13 V-J signature model, with around 90% sensitivity and 81% to 82% specificity obtained in cross-validation and 80%/75% obtained in testing.

The rearrangement combines TRBV19 with TRBJ2-1, and perhaps TRBD1 as D gene, on 5 matching bases. The origin of this receptor is a woman aged 40 to 50 with Graves' hyperthyroidism. The sequenced sample was blood. The encoded CDR3 is CASSIGQFEQFF. The base sequence is TGTGCCAGTAGTATAGGACAGTTTGAGCAGTTCTTC.